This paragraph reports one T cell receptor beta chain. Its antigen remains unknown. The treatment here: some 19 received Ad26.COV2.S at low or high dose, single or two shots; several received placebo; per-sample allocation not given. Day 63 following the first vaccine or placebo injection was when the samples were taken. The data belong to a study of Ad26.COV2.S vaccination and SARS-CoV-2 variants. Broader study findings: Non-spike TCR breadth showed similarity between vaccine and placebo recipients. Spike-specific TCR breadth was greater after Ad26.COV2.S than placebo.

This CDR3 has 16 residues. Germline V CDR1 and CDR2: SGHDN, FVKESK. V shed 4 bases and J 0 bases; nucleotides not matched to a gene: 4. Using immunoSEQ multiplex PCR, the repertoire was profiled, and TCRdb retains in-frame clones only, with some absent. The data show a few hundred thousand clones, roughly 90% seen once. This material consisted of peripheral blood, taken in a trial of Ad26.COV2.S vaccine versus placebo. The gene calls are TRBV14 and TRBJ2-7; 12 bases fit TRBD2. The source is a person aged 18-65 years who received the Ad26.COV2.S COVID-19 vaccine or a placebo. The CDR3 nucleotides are TGTGCCAGCAGCCGGACTAGCGGGGACTTCTCCTACGAGCAGTACTTC. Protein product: CASSRTSGDFSYEQYF.